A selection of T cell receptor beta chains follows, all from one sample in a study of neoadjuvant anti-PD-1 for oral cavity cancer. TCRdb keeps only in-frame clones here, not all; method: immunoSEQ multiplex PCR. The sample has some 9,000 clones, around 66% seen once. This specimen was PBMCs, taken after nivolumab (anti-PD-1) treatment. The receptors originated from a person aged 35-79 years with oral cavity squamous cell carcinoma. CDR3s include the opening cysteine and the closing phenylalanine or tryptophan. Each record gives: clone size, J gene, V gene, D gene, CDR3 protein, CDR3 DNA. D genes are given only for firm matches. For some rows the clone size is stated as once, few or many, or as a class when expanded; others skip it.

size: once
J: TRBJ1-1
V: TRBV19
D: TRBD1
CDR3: CATSIDYRGNEAFF
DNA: TGTGCCACCAGTATCGATTACAGGGGAAACGAAGCTTTCTTT

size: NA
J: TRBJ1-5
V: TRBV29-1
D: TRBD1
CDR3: CSARDSGEPQHF
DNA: TGCAGCGCCCGGGACAGTGGCGAGCCCCAGCATTTT

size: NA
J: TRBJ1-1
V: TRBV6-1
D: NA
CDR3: CASRLNTEAFF
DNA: TGTGCCAGCAGACTCAACACTGAAGCTTTCTTT

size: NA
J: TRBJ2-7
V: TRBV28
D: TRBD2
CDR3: CASSTIFAPSGNGYYEQYF
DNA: TGTGCCAGCAGCACGATTTTCGCCCCTAGCGGGAACGGTTACTACGAGCAGTACTTC

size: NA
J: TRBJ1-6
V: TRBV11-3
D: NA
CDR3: CASSAGADSPLHF
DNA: TGTGCCAGTTCTGCAGGGGCAGATTCACCCCTCCACTTT

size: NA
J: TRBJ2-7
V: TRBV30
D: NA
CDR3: CAWRGGRSHEQYF
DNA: TGTGCCTGGAGAGGAGGGAGGTCCCACGAGCAGTACTTC

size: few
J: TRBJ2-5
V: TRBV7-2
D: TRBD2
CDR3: CASSQQGTSGSQETQYF
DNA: TGTGCCAGCAGCCAGCAAGGGACTAGCGGGAGCCAAGAGACCCAGTACTTC

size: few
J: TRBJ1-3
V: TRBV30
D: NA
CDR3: CAWSVRGVGGNTIYF
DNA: TGTGCCTGGAGTGTACGTGGAGTGGGTGGAAACACCATATATTTT

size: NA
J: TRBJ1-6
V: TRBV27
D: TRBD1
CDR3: CASSPTPPRGQDSSYNSPLHF
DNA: TGTGCCAGCAGTCCAACCCCTCCGAGGGGACAGGACAGCTCCTATAATTCACCCCTCCACTTT

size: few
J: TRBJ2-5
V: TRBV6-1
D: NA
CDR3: CASSENVGVETQYF
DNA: TGTGCCAGCAGTGAAAATGTGGGGGTAGAGACCCAGTACTTC

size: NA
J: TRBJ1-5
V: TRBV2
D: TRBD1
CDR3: CASSELRTGDQPQHF
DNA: TGTGCCAGCAGTGAACTCCGGACAGGTGATCAGCCCCAGCATTTT

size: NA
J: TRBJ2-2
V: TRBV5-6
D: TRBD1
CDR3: CASSQTKQGDGTGELFF
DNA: TGTGCCAGCAGCCAGACTAAACAGGGGGATGGGACCGGGGAGCTGTTTTTT

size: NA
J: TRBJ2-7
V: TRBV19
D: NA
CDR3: CASSARTYEQYF
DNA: TGTGCCAGTAGTGCCAGAACCTACGAGCAGTACTTC

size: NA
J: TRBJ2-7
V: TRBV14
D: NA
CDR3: CASSHRRGGTAEQYF
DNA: TGTGCCAGCAGCCATAGGAGGGGGGGGACCGCCGAGCAGTACTTC

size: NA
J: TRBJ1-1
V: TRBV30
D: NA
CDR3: CASRGGYTEAFF
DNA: TGTGCCTCCCGGGGGGGGTACACTGAAGCTTTCTTT

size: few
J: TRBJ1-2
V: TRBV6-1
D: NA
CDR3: CASSSDTPNYGYTF
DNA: TGTGCCAGCAGTTCGGACACCCCAAACTATGGCTACACCTTC

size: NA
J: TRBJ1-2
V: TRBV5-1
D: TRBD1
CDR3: CASSWDRGSGYTF
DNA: TGCGCCAGCAGCTGGGACAGGGGGTCGGGCTACACCTTC

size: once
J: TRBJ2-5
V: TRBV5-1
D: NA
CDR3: CASKEAGGETQYF
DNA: TGCGCCAGCAAAGAAGCGGGTGGGGAGACCCAGTACTTC

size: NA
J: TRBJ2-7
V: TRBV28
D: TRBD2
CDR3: CASRLGLARYEQYF
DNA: TGTGCCAGCAGACTCGGACTAGCGAGATACGAGCAGTACTTC

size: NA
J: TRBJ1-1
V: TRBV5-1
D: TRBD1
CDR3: CASSSTGGNVRGEAFF
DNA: TGCGCCAGCAGCTCTACAGGGGGGAACGTGAGGGGTGAAGCTTTCTTT

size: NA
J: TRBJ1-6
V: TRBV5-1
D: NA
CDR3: CASSFLTVVDSPLHF
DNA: TGCGCCAGCAGCTTCCTCACAGTTGTCGACTCACCCCTCCACTTT

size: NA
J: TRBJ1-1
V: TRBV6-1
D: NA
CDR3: CAIQGPTANTEAFF
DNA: TGTGCCATCCAGGGGCCCACCGCGAACACTGAAGCTTTCTTT

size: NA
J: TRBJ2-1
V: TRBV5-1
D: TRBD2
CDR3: CASSSQPTSGGGDEQFF
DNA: TGCGCCAGCAGCTCCCAACCAACTAGCGGGGGGGGAGATGAGCAGTTCTTC

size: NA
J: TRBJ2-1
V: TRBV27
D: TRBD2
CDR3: CASTLAGVRDEQFF
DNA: TGTGCCAGCACCCTAGCGGGAGTTAGGGATGAGCAGTTCTTC

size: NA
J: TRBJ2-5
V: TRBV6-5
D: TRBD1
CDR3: CASRDRGKTQYF
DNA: TGTGCCAGCAGGGACAGGGGGAAGACCCAGTACTTC

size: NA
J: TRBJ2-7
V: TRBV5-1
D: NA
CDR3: CASRLGREQYF
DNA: TGCGCCAGCAGACTAGGGCGCGAGCAGTACTTC

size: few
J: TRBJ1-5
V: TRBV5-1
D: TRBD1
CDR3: CASRLGGGGSYSNQPQHF
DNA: TGCGCCAGCAGGTTGGGAGGAGGGGGCTCGTATAGCAATCAGCCCCAGCATTTT

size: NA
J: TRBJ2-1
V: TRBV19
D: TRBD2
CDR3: CASSIKGGVDHRRNEQFF
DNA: TGTGCCAGTAGTATAAAGGGAGGGGTGGATCACCGACGCAATGAGCAGTTCTTC

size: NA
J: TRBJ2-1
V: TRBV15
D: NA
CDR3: CATSRAEGQRENEQFF
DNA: TGTGCCACCAGCAGAGCGGAGGGGCAGAGGGAGAATGAGCAGTTCTTC

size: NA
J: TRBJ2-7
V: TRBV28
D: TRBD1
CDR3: CAGGGQGSHEQYF
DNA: TGTGCGGGGGGCGGACAGGGGTCCCACGAGCAGTACTTC

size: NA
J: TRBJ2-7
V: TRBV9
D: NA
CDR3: CASSVHPPDQAGANEQYF
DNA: TGTGCCAGCAGCGTACATCCACCCGATCAGGCCGGGGCAAACGAGCAGTACTTC

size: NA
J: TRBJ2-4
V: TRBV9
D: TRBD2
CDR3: CASSPGLDLNIQYF
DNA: TGTGCCAGCAGCCCCGGACTAGATTTGAACATTCAGTACTTC

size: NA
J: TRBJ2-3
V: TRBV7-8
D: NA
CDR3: CASSLGRGLDTQYF
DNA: TGTGCCAGCAGCTTAGGGCGGGGGCTAGATACGCAGTATTTT

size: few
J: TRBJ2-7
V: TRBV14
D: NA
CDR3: CASSPRLTLEQYF
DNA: TGTGCCAGCAGCCCGAGACTCACCCTCGAGCAGTACTTC

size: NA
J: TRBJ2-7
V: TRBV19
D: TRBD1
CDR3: CASSAGTGRRDEQYF
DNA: TGTGCCAGTAGTGCAGGGACAGGGCGAAGGGACGAGCAGTACTTC

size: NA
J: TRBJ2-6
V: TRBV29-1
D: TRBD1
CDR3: CSVGRGLGANVLTF
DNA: TGCAGCGTTGGCAGGGGGCTTGGGGCCAACGTCCTGACTTTC

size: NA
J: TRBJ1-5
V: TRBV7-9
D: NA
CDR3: CASSPDFREGQPQHF
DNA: TGTGCCAGCAGCCCCGATTTCAGGGAGGGACAGCCCCAGCATTTT

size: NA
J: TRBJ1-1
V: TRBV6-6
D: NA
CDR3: CASSFVMNTEAFF
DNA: TGTGCCAGCAGTTTTGTCATGAACACTGAAGCTTTCTTT

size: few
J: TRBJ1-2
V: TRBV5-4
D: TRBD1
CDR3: CAGRTGANYGYTF
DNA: TGTGCCGGCCGGACAGGGGCCAACTATGGCTACACCTTC

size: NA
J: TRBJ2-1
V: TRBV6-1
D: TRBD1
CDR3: CASWDRGSNEQFF
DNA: TGTGCCAGTTGGGACAGGGGGAGTAATGAGCAGTTCTTC

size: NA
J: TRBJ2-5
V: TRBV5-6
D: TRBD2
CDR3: CASSLELAGETQYF
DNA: TGTGCCAGCAGCTTGGAACTAGCGGGAGAGACCCAGTACTTC

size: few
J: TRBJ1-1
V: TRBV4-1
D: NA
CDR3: CASSLLHPYDEAFF
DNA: TGCGCCAGCAGCCTACTACATCCGTATGATGAAGCTTTCTTT

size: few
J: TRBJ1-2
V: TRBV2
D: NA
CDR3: CASSEGGVYGYTF
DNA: TGTGCCAGCAGTGAGGGAGGGGTCTATGGCTACACCTTC

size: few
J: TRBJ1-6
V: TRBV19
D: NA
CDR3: CASSIRESPLHF
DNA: TGTGCCAGTAGTATCAGGGAATCACCCCTCCACTTT

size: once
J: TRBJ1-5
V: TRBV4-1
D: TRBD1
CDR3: CASSQGQGASNQPQHF
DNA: TGCGCCAGCAGCCAGGGACAGGGGGCGAGCAATCAGCCCCAGCATTTT

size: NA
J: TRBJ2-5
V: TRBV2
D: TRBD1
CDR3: CAIMIPGQGEETQYF
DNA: TGTGCCATCATGATTCCGGGACAGGGGGAAGAGACCCAGTACTTC

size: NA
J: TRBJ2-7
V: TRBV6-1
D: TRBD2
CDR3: CATPPASGSSYEQYF
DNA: TGTGCCACCCCGCCGGCTAGCGGGAGCTCCTACGAGCAGTACTTC

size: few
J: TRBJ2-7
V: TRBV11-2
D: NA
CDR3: CASSLEYEQYF
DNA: TGTGCCAGCAGCTTAGAATACGAGCAGTACTTC

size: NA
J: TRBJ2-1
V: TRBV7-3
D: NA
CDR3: CASSARGNPIFEQFF
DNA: TGTGCCAGCAGCGCGAGAGGAAACCCTATCTTCGAGCAGTTCTTC

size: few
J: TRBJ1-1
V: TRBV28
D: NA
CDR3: CASSTPTDRSNTEAFF
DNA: TGTGCCAGCAGTACCCCCACGGACCGGTCGAACACTGAAGCTTTCTTT

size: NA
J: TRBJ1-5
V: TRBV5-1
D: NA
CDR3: CASSLASGQRRHF
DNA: TGCGCCAGCAGCTTGGCGTCAGGACAAAGAAGGCATTTT

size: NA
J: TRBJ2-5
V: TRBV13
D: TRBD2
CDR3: CASSLEPSGGAGGTQYF
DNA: TGTGCCAGCAGCTTAGAGCCTAGCGGGGGAGCCGGGGGGACCCAGTACTTC

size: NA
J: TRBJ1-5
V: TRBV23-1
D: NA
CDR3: CAESQPQHF
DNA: TGCGCCGAGAGCCAGCCCCAGCATTTT